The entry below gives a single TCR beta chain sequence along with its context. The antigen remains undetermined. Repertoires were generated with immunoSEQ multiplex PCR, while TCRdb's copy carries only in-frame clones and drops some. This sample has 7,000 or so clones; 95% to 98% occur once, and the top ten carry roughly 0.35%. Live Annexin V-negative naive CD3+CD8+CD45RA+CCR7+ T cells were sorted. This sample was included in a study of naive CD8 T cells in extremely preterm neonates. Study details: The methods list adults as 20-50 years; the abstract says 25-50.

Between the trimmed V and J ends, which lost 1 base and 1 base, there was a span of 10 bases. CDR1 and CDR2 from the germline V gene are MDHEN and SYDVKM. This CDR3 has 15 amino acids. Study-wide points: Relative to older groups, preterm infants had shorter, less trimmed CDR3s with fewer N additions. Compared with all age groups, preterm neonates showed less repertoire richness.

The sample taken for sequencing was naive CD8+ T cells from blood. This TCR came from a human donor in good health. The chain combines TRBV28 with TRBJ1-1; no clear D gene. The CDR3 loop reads CASSLSPPGNTEAFF. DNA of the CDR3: TGTGCCAGCAGTTTATCCCCCCCGGGGAACACTGAAGCTTTCTTT.